The 30 T cell receptor beta chains below were found in one sample sequenced in a study of cytomegalovirus exposure and HLA in healthy donors. PCR used 60 Vbeta primers and 13 Jbeta primers. Profiling relied on immunoSEQ multiplex PCR, and the TCRdb table lists in-frame clones only, not all of them. The sample has 200,000 to 250,000 clones, and its top ten clones hold roughly 0.89%. The sequenced sample was PBMCs. The receptors shown here come from a woman in her thirties in good health and CMV-seropositive.

This chain joins TRBV7-9 and TRBJ2-5; D is uncertain. The CDR3 has 11 residues. V dropped 10 bases and J dropped 1 base, with 7 bases sitting between them. Germline V gene data show CDR1 as SEHNR and CDR2 as FQNEAQ (reference sequence). CDR3: CATVPQETQYF. In nucleotides, the CDR3 is TGTGCCACCGTCCCCCAAGAGACCCAGTACTTC.

V and J are TRBV7-2 and TRBJ2-5; D possibly corresponds to TRBD2 (6 bases). The CDR3 runs to 15 residues. Trimming pared 5 bases from V and 4 bases from J, leaving 17 bases between. CDR1 and CDR2 (germline): SGHTA, FQGNSA. CDR3 coding DNA: TGTGCCAGCAGCAGACTAGAAAGTATAGGAGAGACCCAGTACTTC. Protein sequence: CASSRLESIGETQYF.

The V gene is TRBV6-5, the J gene TRBJ1-4; D unresolved. The germline gives CDR1 MNHEY, CDR2 SVGAGI. The CDR3 extends over 14 amino acids. The germline V and J ends were trimmed by 5 bases and 5 bases, with 12 bases remaining between them. The CDR3 sequence: CASSLRTLNEKLFF. CDR3 nucleotide sequence: TGTGCCAGCAGTCTTAGGACTTTGAATGAAAAACTGTTTTTT.

This chain joins TRBV9 and TRBJ1-1, with 7 positions matching TRBD1. The CDR3 loop spans 12 amino acids. Looked up from germline, CDR1 is SGDLS and CDR2 is YYNGEE. The V and J ends lost 8 bases and 1 base, in that order; junction bases with no gene match: 2. This CDR3 reads CASTGANTEAFF. CDR3 nucleotide sequence: TGTGCCAGTACAGGGGCGAACACTGAAGCTTTCTTT. Together with reference TRBV9 and TRBJ1-1, the CDR3 gives the full variable domain: DSGVTQTPKHLITATGQRVTLRCSPRSGDLSVYWYQQSLDQGLQFLIQYYNGEERAKGNILERFSAQQFPDLHSELNLSSLELGDSALYFCASTGANTEAFFGQGTRLTVV.

This chain uses TRBV6-5 with TRBJ1-1; TRBD1 is a possible D gene (5 bases). V lost 4 bases to trimming and J lost 2 bases, with 11 bases between them. Germline loops: CDR1 MNHEY, CDR2 SVGAGI. The CDR3 is made up of 14 amino acids. This CDR3 is CASSFGHLNTEAFF. The CDR3 DNA is TGTGCCAGCAGTTTTGGACATCTCAACACTGAAGCTTTCTTT.

The gene calls are TRBV5-1 and TRBJ2-5; 16 nucleotides agree with TRBD2. Per the germline V gene, CDR1 is SGHRS and CDR2 is YFSETQ. CDR3 length equals 17 residues. V shed 3 bases and J 3 bases; nucleotides not matched to a gene: 5. The chain's CDR3 is CASSSTGTSGGEETQYF. The DNA of the CDR3 is TGCGCCAGCAGCTCCACCGGGACTAGCGGGGGGGAAGAGACCCAGTACTTC. The whole variable domain, filled in from reference TRBV5-1 and TRBJ2-5, reads KAGVTQTPRYLIKTRGQQVTLSCSPISGHRSVSWYQQTPGQGLQFLFEYFSETQRNKGNFPGRFSGRQFSNSRSEMNVSTLELGDSALYLCASSSTGTSGGEETQYFGPGTRLLVL.

The rearrangement links TRBV9 to TRBJ2-5; 7 positions agree with TRBD1. The ends lost 0 bases at V and 5 bases at J; junction bases unmatched: 7. From germline, CDR1 is SGDLS and CDR2 YYNGEE. This CDR3 comprises 15 residues. CDR3 sequence reads: CASSVGQGSRETQYF. The DNA of the CDR3 is TGTGCCAGCAGCGTAGGACAGGGTTCAAGGGAGACCCAGTACTTC.

A word on this clone: Other DNA sequences in the sample encode the same CDR3. The chain has TRBV10-3 and TRBJ1-3; D unresolved. Germline-derived CDR1 and CDR2 are ENHRY and SYGVKD. The CDR3 length is 14 residues. V lost 3 bases to trimming and J lost 0 bases, with 6 bases between them. The CDR3, as DNA: TGTGCCATCAGTGAAGCAGGCTCTGGAAACACCATATATTTT. Translation gives CAISEAGSGNTIYF.

The chain uses TRBV7-6 and TRBJ2-3; 8 bases are a match to TRBD1. The CDR3 runs 15 residues. Unmatched junction bases numbered 6, after V lost 0 bases and J lost 7 bases. Germline lookup yields CDR1 SGHVS and CDR2 FNYEAQ. The DNA for the CDR3 is TGTGCCAGCAGCTTAGCCGCCCGGACAGGGAATACGCAGTATTTT. Protein product: CASSLAARTGNTQYF.

The chain combines TRBV25-1 with TRBJ2-3; TRBD2 agrees at 9 bases. The CDR3 loop spans 15 amino acids. From germline, CDR1 is MGHDK and CDR2 SYGVNS. The V and J ends lost 8 bases and 3 bases, in that order; junction bases with no gene match: 9. CDR3 nucleotide sequence: TGTGCCAGCTCTCCCGGGACTAGCCTTACAGATACGCAGTATTTT. Its translation: CASSPGTSLTDTQYF.

The chain is built from TRBV9 and TRBJ2-5, with D possibly being TRBD2 (5 bases). V lost 0 bases, J lost 5 bases, and 11 bases lay in between. CDR1 SGDLS and CDR2 YYNGEE come from the germline V gene. There are 14 residues in the CDR3. For the CDR3, the DNA is TGTGCCAGCAGCGTAGACCCGGAGGTGGAGACCCAGTACTTC. It specifies CASSVDPEVETQYF.

The gene calls are TRBV15 and TRBJ1-2; D call uncertain. With 5 bases removed from V and 5 bases from J, the gap between germline ends came to 9 bases. The CDR3 covers 12 residues. In germline, CDR1 is LNHNV, CDR2 YYDKDF (reference sequence). CDR3 nucleotides: TGTGCCACCAGCGACCGGGGATATGGCTACACCTTC. Translating gives CATSDRGYGYTF.

The genes are TRBV7-8 and TRBJ2-3; 7 bases line up with TRBD2. The germline CDR1 and CDR2 sequences are SGHVS and FQNEAQ. With V trimmed by 3 bases and J by 0 bases, 9 bases remained unmatched. The length of the CDR3 is 17 residues. The CDR3 region is CASSFGGRLGSTDTQYF. The CDR3 DNA reads as TGTGCCAGCAGCTTCGGCGGGAGACTGGGGAGCACAGATACGCAGTATTTT. Supplemented by reference TRBV7-8 and TRBJ2-3, the full variable domain reads GAGVSQSPRYKVAKRGQDVALRCDPISGHVSLFWYQQALGQGPEFLTYFQNEAQLDKSGLPSDRFFAERPEGSVSTLKIQRTQQEDSAVYLCASSFGGRLGSTDTQYFGPGTRLTVL.

This chain uses TRBV2 with TRBJ2-7; D possibly corresponds to TRBD1 (5 bases). CDR1 is SNHLY, CDR2 FYNNEI, per germline. The CDR3 contains 12 residues. With 5 bases removed from V and 5 bases from J, the gap between germline ends came to 10 bases. CDR3 sequence reads: CASSLGVHEQYF. CDR3 nucleotides: TGTGCCAGCAGTTTAGGGGTCCACGAGCAGTACTTC.

The CDR3 protein is CASSRGSPNEQFF. As DNA, the CDR3 is TGTGCCAGTAGCCGCGGCTCTCCCAATGAGCAGTTCTTC. The chain couples TRBV19 to TRBJ2-1; D gene uncertain. CDR1 is LNHDA, CDR2 SQIVND, per germline (reference sequence). The ends were cut back, 6 bases at V and 6 bases at J, with 12 bases in the middle. This CDR3 has 13 amino acids.

The genes are TRBV28 and TRBJ2-7; unclear D gene. In germline, CDR1 is MDHEN, CDR2 SYDVKM. V was trimmed by 4 bases and J by 9 bases, leaving 13 bases between them. This CDR3 region has 12 residues. The CDR3 spells CASSSHPPGQYF. In DNA, the CDR3 is TGTGCCAGCAGTTCCCACCCGCCCGGGCAGTACTTC. The full variable domain, its missing parts supplied by reference TRBV28 and TRBJ2-7, is DVKVTQSSRYLVKRTGEKVFLECVQDMDHENMFWYRQDPGLGLRLIYFSYDVKMKEKGDIPEGYSVSREKKERFSLILESASTNQTSMYLCASSSHPPGQYFGPGTRLTVT.

The rearrangement uses TRBV21-1 and TRBJ2-7; the D call of TRBD2 is as the table states it, not checked on the DNA. TRBV21-1 is noted as a pseudogene. The CDR3 sequence is 13 residues long. The CDR3 here is CASSKHRRRLQYF. The CDR3, as DNA: TGTGCCAGCAGCAAGCATCGACGGCGGTTGCAGTACTTC.

The rearrangement joins TRBV11-2 to TRBJ2-1, with 7 bases lining up with TRBD2. In germline, CDR1 is SGHAT, CDR2 FQNNGV. This CDR3 region has 14 residues. The V gene end was trimmed by 1 base and the J gene end by 7 bases; junction bases not matched to a gene: 4. The CDR3 is CASSLVRGVNEQFF. The CDR3 DNA reads as TGTGCCAGCAGCTTAGTACGGGGGGTAAATGAGCAGTTCTTC. The entire variable domain, with the rest obtained from reference TRBV11-2 and TRBJ2-1, is as follows: EAGVAQSPRYKIIEKRQSVAFWCNPISGHATLYWYQQILGQGPKLLIQFQNNGVVDDSQLPKDRFSAERLKGVDSTLKIQPAKLEDSAVYLCASSLVRGVNEQFFGPGTRLTVL.

The V call is TRBV5-8, the J call TRBJ2-6; possibly TRBD1 for D (6 bases). Deletions cut 2 bases from V and 0 bases from J, with 15 bases between. The CDR3 consists of 18 residues. Looked up from germline, CDR1 is SGHTS and CDR2 is YDEGEE. The CDR3 bases are TGTGCCAGCAGCTTAAGGGGACACCCAGACTCTGGGGCCAACGTCCTGACTTTC. Residues: CASSLRGHPDSGANVLTF. The full variable domain, in which reference TRBV5-8 and TRBJ2-6 provide the parts outside the CDR3, is EAGVTQSPTHLIKTRGQQATLRCSPISGHTSVYWYQQALGLGLQFLLWYDEGEERNRGNFPPRFSGRQFPNYSSELNVNALELEDSALYLCASSLRGHPDSGANVLTFGAGSRLTVL.

The chain couples TRBV6-1 to TRBJ1-4, with 8 bases lining up with TRBD1. Trimming took 4 bases from V and 8 from J; bases not matched to a gene: 9. The CDR3 sequence is 15 residues long. The germline V gene encodes CDR1 MNHNS and CDR2 SASEGT. The CDR3 spells CASSVRQGTREKLFF. Written as DNA, the CDR3 is TGTGCCAGCAGTGTACGACAGGGGACACGGGAAAAACTGTTTTTT.

As regards this clone: The sample carries other DNA sequences with the same CDR3. The chain links TRBV11-3 to TRBJ2-5, with D tentatively TRBD1 (5 bases). This CDR3 has 13 amino acids. CDR1 and CDR2 from the germline V gene are SGHNT and YENEEA. Deletions cut 5 bases from V and 3 bases from J, with 10 bases between. The CDR3 here is CASSLRQKETQYF. CDR3 DNA: TGTGCCAGCAGCCTCAGACAGAAAGAGACCCAGTACTTC.

This rearrangement joins TRBV7-9 to TRBJ1-4; 9 bases fit TRBD1. This CDR3 is built from 17 residues. Germline CDR1 SEHNR, CDR2 FQNEAQ (reference sequence). The V gene end was trimmed by 5 bases and the J gene end by 3 bases; junction bases not matched to a gene: 10. CDR3 DNA sequence: TGTGCCAGCAGCCGAGTCCCGGGACAGGGTTCTAATGAAAAACTGTTTTTT. This translates into CASSRVPGQGSNEKLFF.

The CDR3 protein is CASSPGQKNNEQFF. CDR3 coding DNA: TGTGCCAGCAGCCCGGGACAGAAAAACAATGAGCAGTTCTTC. The gene calls are TRBV7-9 and TRBJ2-1; the match to TRBD1 covers 7 bases. V dropped 5 bases and J dropped 5; count of bases not matched to a gene: 6. The germline V gene has CDR1 SEHNR and CDR2 FQNEAQ (reference sequence). The CDR3 totals 14 residues.

As for this clone: Other nucleotide sequences in the sample specify the same CDR3. CDR3 in amino acids: CASSEGQGGGYTF. The CDR3 DNA is TGTGCCAGCAGCGAGGGACAGGGGGGAGGCTACACCTTC. V gene TRBV6-1 combines with J gene TRBJ1-2; 11 positions agree with TRBD1. V lost 6 bases to trimming and J lost 8 bases; unmatched junction nucleotides: 5. CDR1 is MNHNS, CDR2 SASEGT, per germline. The CDR3 is made up of 13 amino acids.

V and J are TRBV15 and TRBJ1-2; 10 positions match TRBD1. CDR1 is LNHNV, CDR2 YYDKDF, per germline (reference sequence). V was clipped by 2 bases and J by 6 bases; unmatched bases: 6. The CDR3 is made up of 15 amino acids. CDR3 loop: CATSRSPGTGDGYTF. The CDR3 DNA sequence: TGTGCCACCAGCAGAAGCCCCGGGACAGGGGATGGCTACACCTTC.

Here the CDR3 reads CASSLLSTSGITTGELFF. The CDR3, as DNA: TGTGCCAGCAGCTTACTCTCGACTAGCGGGATTACCACCGGGGAGCTGTTTTTT. The rearrangement links TRBV11-2 to TRBJ2-2; 11 bases are a match to TRBD2. V lost 2 bases and J lost 4; bases outside the gene matches: 9. The germline V gene has CDR1 SGHAT and CDR2 FQNNGV. This CDR3 has 18 residues. Drawing the rest from reference TRBV11-2 and TRBJ2-2, the complete variable domain is EAGVAQSPRYKIIEKRQSVAFWCNPISGHATLYWYQQILGQGPKLLIQFQNNGVVDDSQLPKDRFSAERLKGVDSTLKIQPAKLEDSAVYLCASSLLSTSGITTGELFFGEGSRLTVL.

The chain is built from TRBV25-1 and TRBJ2-1, with 7 bases lining up with TRBD2. Germline V gene data show CDR1 as MGHDK and CDR2 as SYGVNS. V trimming: 7 bases; J trimming: 8 bases; junction bases outside the gene matches: 11. CDR3 length: 14 residues. The CDR3 loop is CASKATSVIDEQFF. DNA for the CDR3: TGTGCCAGCAAGGCAACTAGCGTTATCGATGAGCAGTTCTTC.

This chain links TRBV9 with TRBJ1-2; weak D call: TRBD1 (6 bases). The germline CDR1 and CDR2 sequences are SGDLS and YYNGEE. Between the trimmed V and J ends, which lost 4 bases and 4 bases, there was a span of 17 bases. The CDR3 is made up of 15 amino acids. The CDR3 DNA reads as TGTGCCAGCAGCCCAACAGGGCCGTCTGGCTATGGCTACACCTTC. Its protein product is CASSPTGPSGYGYTF.

The chain recombines TRBV19 with TRBJ1-3; 7 nucleotides align to TRBD1. The CDR3 length is 15 residues. Germline V gene lookup returns CDR1 LNHDA and CDR2 SQIVND (reference sequence). J gave up 0 bases and V 6 bases, and 5 bases lay outside the gene matches. In DNA form, the CDR3 reads TGTGCCAGTAGACACAGGGGCAGCTCTGGAAACACCATATATTTT. This gives the protein CASRHRGSSGNTIYF.

On this clone: The sample holds other DNA sequences that translate to the same CDR3. V gene TRBV28 combines with J gene TRBJ1-1, with D possibly TRBD1 on 6 matching bases. Trimming removed 5 bases at V and 0 bases at J, with 10 bases between. The CDR3 sequence is 14 residues long. Germline V CDR1 and CDR2: MDHEN, SYDVKM. In DNA, the CDR3 is TGTGCCAGCAGTCTTGACAGGATGAACACTGAAGCTTTCTTT. Translating gives CASSLDRMNTEAFF.